The 15 T cell receptor beta chains reported below all come from one sample, sequenced in a study of cytomegalovirus exposure and HLA in healthy donors. Amplification used 60 Vbeta primers and 13 Jbeta primers. The method was immunoSEQ multiplex PCR; TCRdb's version includes in-frame clones alone and lacks a portion of them. Recorded for this sample: approximately 110,000 clones. The sample taken for sequencing was PBMCs. These receptor sequences come from a man younger than 40 in good health and CMV-seronegative.

CDR3 in amino acids: CAYWDRGGYTF. Here the CDR3 DNA reads TGTGCCTATTGGGACAGGGGTGGCTACACCTTC. The chain has TRBV30 and TRBJ1-2; the match to TRBD1 covers 10 bases. This CDR3 is built from 11 residues. V was clipped by 7 bases and J by 7 bases; unmatched bases: 3. The germline CDR1 and CDR2 sequences are GTSNPN and SVGIG (reference sequence).

V gene TRBV6-6 combines with J gene TRBJ2-3, with 7 bases lining up with TRBD1. V shed 8 bases, J shed 1 base, and the junction held 12 bases outside the gene matches. This CDR3 is built from 16 residues. The germline V gene has CDR1 MNHNY and CDR2 SVGAGI (reference sequence). CDR3 DNA: TGTGCCAGCGGACCCCTAGGGGGCGCCGGCACAGATACGCAGTATTTT. Amino acid sequence: CASGPLGGAGTDTQYF.

The J gene is TRBJ1-1, the V gene TRBV6-6, with a possible D match to TRBD1 (6 bases). This CDR3 has 15 residues. V lost 4 bases, J lost 5 bases, and 17 bases lay in between. Per the germline V gene, CDR1 is MNHNY and CDR2 is SVGAGI (reference sequence). DNA of the CDR3: TGTGCCAGCAGTTCGCACAGGGATTACAGGACTGAAGCTTTCTTT. It specifies CASSSHRDYRTEAFF.

The gene calls are TRBV6-4 and TRBJ2-1, with 7 bases that match TRBD2. The CDR3 totals 11 residues. Germline CDR1 is MRHNA and CDR2 is SNTAGT. V shed 6 bases, J shed 7 bases, and the junction held 0 bases outside the gene matches. CDR3 in DNA: TGTGCCAGCAGGCGGGGGAATGAGCAGTTCTTC. This gives the protein CASRRGNEQFF.

The V gene is TRBV30, the J gene TRBJ1-2; D remains ambiguous. This CDR3 has 14 amino acids. The germline V gene has CDR1 GTSNPN and CDR2 SVGIG (reference sequence). Trimming shortened V by 2 bases and J by 4 bases, and 14 bases separated the two germline ends. The CDR3 is CAWSPTRRSYGYTF. CDR3 DNA: TGTGCCTGGAGTCCAACGAGACGGAGCTATGGCTACACCTTC.

The chain recombines TRBV18 with TRBJ2-3; 7 bases are a match to TRBD1. Trimming at V came to 3 bases and at J to 0 bases, leaving 3 bases not matched to a gene. The CDR3 totals 15 residues. From germline, CDR1 is KGHSH and CDR2 LQKENI. Here the CDR3 DNA reads TGTGCCAGCTCACCTCAGGGGGAGAGCACAGATACGCAGTATTTT. Translating it yields CASSPQGESTDTQYF. Combining the CDR3 with reference TRBV18 and TRBJ2-3 gives the whole variable domain NAGVMQNPRHLVRRRGQEARLRCSPMKGHSHVYWYRQLPEEGLKFMVYLQKENIIDESGMPKERFSAEFPKEGPSILRIQQVVRGDSAAYFCASSPQGESTDTQYFGPGTRLTVL.

V is TRBV16 and J is TRBJ2-2; D ambiguous. Germline V gives CDR1 KGHSY, CDR2 FQNENV. CDR3 size: 14 residues. Trimming stripped 6 bases from V and 1 base from J, with 9 bases between. This chain's CDR3 is CASSQTWNTGELFF. The CDR3 DNA is TGTGCCAGCAGTCAGACTTGGAACACCGGGGAGCTGTTTTTT.

The J gene is TRBJ2-1, the V gene TRBV10-3, with D unclear. V was clipped by 10 bases and J by 7 bases, with 14 bases between them. Germline CDR1 and CDR2: ENHRY and SYGVKD. The CDR3 is 12 residues long. CDR3 nucleotides: TGTGCCACCCAGGCAGGTAGGAATGAGCAGTTCTTC. Encoded protein: CATQAGRNEQFF.

J is TRBJ1-3 and V is TRBV6-1, with D maybe TRBD1 (5 bases). Trimming removed 3 bases from V and 2 bases from J, with 8 bases in between. The CDR3 consists of 14 residues. Germline-derived CDR1 and CDR2 are MNHNS and SASEGT. The CDR3 spells CASSETGAGNTIYF. CDR3 sequence (DNA): TGTGCCAGCAGTGAGACGGGGGCTGGAAACACCATATATTTT.

The V call is TRBV9, the J call TRBJ2-2, with D maybe TRBD2 (6 bases). Looked up from germline, CDR1 is SGDLS and CDR2 is YYNGEE. The CDR3 is made up of 15 amino acids. V was pared by 0 bases and J by 7 bases, with 13 bases between. CDR3 region: CASSVVGGYNGELFF. DNA for the CDR3: TGTGCCAGCAGCGTAGTGGGGGGATATAACGGGGAGCTGTTTTTT.

The chain couples TRBV5-1 to TRBJ1-1; D call uncertain. V was trimmed by 0 bases and J by 6 bases, leaving 9 bases between them. The CDR3 spans 13 residues. The germline V gene has CDR1 SGHRS and CDR2 YFSETQ. The CDR3 here is CASSLDEHAEAFF. The CDR3 coding sequence is TGCGCCAGCAGCTTGGACGAGCACGCTGAAGCTTTCTTT.

CDR3 sequence: CSVEVRDMTDTQYF. The CDR3 coding sequence is TGCAGCGTTGAAGTGAGGGATATGACAGATACGCAGTATTTT. V and J are TRBV29-1 and TRBJ2-3, with D possibly being TRBD2 (5 bases). The CDR3 is made up of 14 amino acids. Germline V gene lookup returns CDR1 SQVTM and CDR2 ANQGSEA. With 1 base removed from V and 3 bases from J, the gap between germline ends came to 11 bases.

The chain links TRBV18 to TRBJ2-7; 10 bases fit TRBD1. The V gene end was trimmed by 7 bases and the J gene end by 0 bases; junction bases not matched to a gene: 6. This CDR3 has 15 amino acids. Germline values: CDR1 KGHSH, CDR2 LQKENI. CDR3 protein: CASLTGTGDSYEQYF. CDR3 bases: TGTGCCAGCTTAACCGGGACAGGGGACTCCTACGAGCAGTACTTC.

The V call is TRBV27, the J call TRBJ1-1; D perhaps matches TRBD1 (6 bases). V was trimmed by 1 base and J by 5 bases, leaving 17 bases between them. The CDR3 is made up of 16 amino acids. Germline CDR1 MNHEY, CDR2 SMNVEV (reference sequence). The CDR3 here is CASSLFPGEGDTEAFF. The CDR3 DNA is TGTGCCAGCAGTTTATTTCCAGGGGAGGGTGATACTGAAGCTTTCTTT.

This chain links TRBV4-2 with TRBJ2-1, with 8 nucleotides matching TRBD2. The CDR3 is 14 amino acids. With V trimmed by 1 base and J by 10 bases, 6 bases remained unmatched. Germline V lookup: CDR1 LGHNA, CDR2 YNFKEQ. The CDR3 coding sequence is TGTGCCAGCAGCCAAGTCGGGGGGGTAAACGAGCAGTTCTTC. Amino acid sequence: CASSQVGGVNEQFF.